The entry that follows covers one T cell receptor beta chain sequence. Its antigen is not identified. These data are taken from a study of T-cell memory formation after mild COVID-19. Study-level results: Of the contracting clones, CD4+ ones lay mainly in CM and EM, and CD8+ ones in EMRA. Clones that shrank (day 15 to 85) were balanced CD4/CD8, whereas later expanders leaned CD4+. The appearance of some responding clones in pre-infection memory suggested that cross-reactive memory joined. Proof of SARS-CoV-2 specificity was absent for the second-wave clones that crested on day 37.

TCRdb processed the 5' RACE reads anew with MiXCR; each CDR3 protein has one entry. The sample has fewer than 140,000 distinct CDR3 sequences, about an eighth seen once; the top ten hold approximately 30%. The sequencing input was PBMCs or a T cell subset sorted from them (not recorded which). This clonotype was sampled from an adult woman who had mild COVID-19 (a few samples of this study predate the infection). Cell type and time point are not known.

DNA of the CDR3: TGTGCCTGGAGTAGCAACGGTGGCTACACCTTC. Protein product: CAWSSNGGYTF. The chain couples TRBV30 to TRBJ1-2; D is uncertain. CDR1 is GTSNPN, CDR2 SVGIG, per germline (reference sequence). There are 11 residues in the CDR3. Trimming cost V 2 bases and J 7 bases, with 8 bases left between them.